These 8 T cell receptor beta chains came from one sample sequenced in a study of molecular identifiers for immune sequencing clone quantification. TCRdb re-called the PCR reads with MiXCR, one entry per CDR3 protein. Here the sample spans more than 450,000 distinct CDR3 sequences, roughly 23% being singletons. The specimen sequenced was naive CD8+ T cells from blood, with Jurkat cell RNA spiked in. Subset denoted: FACS-sorted CD8+CD4-CCR7+CD45RA+ naive T cells. The receptors were sampled from a human donor in good health. Some libraries in this study had Jurkat cell RNA spiked in.

The table lists this clonotype with a count of one. The junction and the germline gene differ at one end; a read error may be behind it. The genes are TRBV4-3 and TRBJ2-4, with TRBD1 identical over 8 bases. The germline CDR1 and CDR2 sequences are LGHNA and YSLEER. The CDR3 is 16 amino acids. The CDR3 protein is CASSQDAGTGENIQYF. CDR3 sequence (DNA): TGCGCCAGCAGCCAAGATGCAGGGACAGGCGAAAACATCCAGTACTTC.

J is TRBJ2-7 and V is TRBV4-1; tentatively, D is TRBD2 (5 bases). CDR1 MGHRA and CDR2 YSYEKL come from the germline V gene. This CDR3 is 18 amino acids long. Trimming pared 0 bases from V and 2 bases from J, leaving 20 bases between. The DNA of the CDR3 is TGCGCCAGCAGCCAAGAATCCCCTCGCGGACTTGTAACCTACGAGCAGTACTTC. The encoded protein is CASSQESPRGLVTYEQYF.

The chain couples TRBV28 to TRBJ2-3; tentatively, D is TRBD2 (5 bases). Germline loops: CDR1 MDHEN, CDR2 SYDVKM. CDR3 length equals 14 residues. Between the trimmed V and J ends, which lost 5 bases and 2 bases, there was a span of 11 bases. The CDR3 loop is CASSLTGTTDTQYF. The CDR3 region has the DNA TGTGCCAGCAGTCTAACGGGAACCACAGATACGCAGTATTTT.

This rearrangement joins TRBV4-1 to TRBJ2-5, with TRBD2 identical over 7 bases. CDR1 is MGHRA, CDR2 YSYEKL, per germline. J was trimmed by 4 bases and V by 0 bases; bases with no gene match: 14. The CDR3 is made up of 18 amino acids. The CDR3 protein is CASSQEIGFGGNIETQYF. CDR3 nucleotide sequence: TGCGCCAGCAGCCAAGAAATAGGGTTCGGGGGGAACATAGAGACCCAGTACTTC.

This clonotype was observed many times. The gene calls are TRBV4-2 and TRBJ2-7; D is ambiguous. The CDR3 runs 13 residues. Looked up from germline, CDR1 is LGHNA and CDR2 is YNFKEQ. V was cut by 0 bases and J by 3 bases, with 6 bases left in between. The CDR3 DNA sequence: TGTGCCAGCAGCCAAGATAACAGCTACGAGCAGTACTTC. Its protein product is CASSQDNSYEQYF.

This chain joins TRBV27 and TRBJ2-1, with no clear D. Germline values: CDR1 MNHEY, CDR2 SMNVEV (reference sequence). With 3 bases removed from V and 4 bases from J, the gap between germline ends came to 13 bases. This CDR3 comprises 15 residues. This CDR3 reads CASSLYQPLYNEQFF. The CDR3 DNA reads as TGTGCCAGCAGTTTGTATCAGCCTCTTTACAATGAGCAGTTCTTC.

This clonotype was seen more than once but under ten times. The chain has TRBV10-2 and TRBJ2-4; a possible D gene is TRBD2 (6 bases). V lost 7 bases to trimming and J lost 8 bases, with 15 bases between them. The CDR3 consists of 13 residues. CDR1 is WSHSY and CDR2 is SAAADI in the germline V gene. Here the CDR3 reads CASNQGGTDIQYF. CDR3 sequence (DNA): TGCGCCAGCAACCAGGGAGGTACGGACATTCAGTACTTC.

This clonotype was seen ten or more times. The V call is TRBV28, the J call TRBJ2-3, with TRBD2 matching over 10 bases. The CDR3 length is 19 residues. J was trimmed by 2 bases and V by 7 bases; bases with no gene match: 18. Germline CDR1 MDHEN, CDR2 SYDVKM. CDR3 in amino acids: CASTPAAETSGFLTDTQYF. Written as DNA, the CDR3 is TGTGCCAGCACCCCAGCGGCCGAGACTAGCGGGTTCCTCACAGATACGCAGTATTTT.